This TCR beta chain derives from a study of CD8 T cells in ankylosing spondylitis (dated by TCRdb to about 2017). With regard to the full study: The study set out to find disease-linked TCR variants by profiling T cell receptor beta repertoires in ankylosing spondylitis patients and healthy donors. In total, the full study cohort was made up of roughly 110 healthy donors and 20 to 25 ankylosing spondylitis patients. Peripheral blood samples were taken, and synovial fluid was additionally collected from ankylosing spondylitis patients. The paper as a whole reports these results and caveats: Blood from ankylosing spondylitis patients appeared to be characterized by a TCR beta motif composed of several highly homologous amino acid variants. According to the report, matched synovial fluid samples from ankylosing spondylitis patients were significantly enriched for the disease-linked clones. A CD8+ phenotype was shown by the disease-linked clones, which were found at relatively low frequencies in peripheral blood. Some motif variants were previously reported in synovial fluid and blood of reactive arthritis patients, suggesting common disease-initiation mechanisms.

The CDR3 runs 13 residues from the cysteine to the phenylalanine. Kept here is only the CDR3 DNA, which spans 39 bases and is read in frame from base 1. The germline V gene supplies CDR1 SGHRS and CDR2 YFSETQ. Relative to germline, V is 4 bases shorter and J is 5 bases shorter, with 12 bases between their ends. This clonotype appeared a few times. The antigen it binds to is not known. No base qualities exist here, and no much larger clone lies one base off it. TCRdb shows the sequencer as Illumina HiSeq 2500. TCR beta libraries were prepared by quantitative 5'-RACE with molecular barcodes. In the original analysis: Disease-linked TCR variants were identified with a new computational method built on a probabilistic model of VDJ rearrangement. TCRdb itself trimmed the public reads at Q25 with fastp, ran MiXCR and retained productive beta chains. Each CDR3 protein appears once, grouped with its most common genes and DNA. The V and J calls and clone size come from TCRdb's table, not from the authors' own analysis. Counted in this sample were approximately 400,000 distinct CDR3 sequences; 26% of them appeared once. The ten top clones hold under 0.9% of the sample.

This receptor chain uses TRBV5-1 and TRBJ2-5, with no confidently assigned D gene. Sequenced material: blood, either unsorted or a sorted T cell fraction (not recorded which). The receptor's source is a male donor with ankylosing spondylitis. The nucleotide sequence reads TGCGCCAGCAGCCTGGACCCGAGGGAGACCCAGTACTTC. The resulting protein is CASSLDPRETQYF.